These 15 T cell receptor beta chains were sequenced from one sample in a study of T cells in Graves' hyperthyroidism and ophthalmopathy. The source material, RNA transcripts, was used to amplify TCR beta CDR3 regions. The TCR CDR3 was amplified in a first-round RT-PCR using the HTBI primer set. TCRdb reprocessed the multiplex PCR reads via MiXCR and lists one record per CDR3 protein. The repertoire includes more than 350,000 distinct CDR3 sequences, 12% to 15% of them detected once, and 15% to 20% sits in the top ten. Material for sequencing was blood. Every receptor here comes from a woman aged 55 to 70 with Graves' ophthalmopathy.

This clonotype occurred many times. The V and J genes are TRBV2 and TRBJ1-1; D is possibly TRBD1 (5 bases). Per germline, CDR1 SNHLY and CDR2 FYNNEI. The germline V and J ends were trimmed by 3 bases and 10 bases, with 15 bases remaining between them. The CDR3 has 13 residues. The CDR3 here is CASSEDGPGGAFF. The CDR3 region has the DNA TGTGCCAGCAGTGAGGATGGTCCGGGGGGAGCTTTCTTT.

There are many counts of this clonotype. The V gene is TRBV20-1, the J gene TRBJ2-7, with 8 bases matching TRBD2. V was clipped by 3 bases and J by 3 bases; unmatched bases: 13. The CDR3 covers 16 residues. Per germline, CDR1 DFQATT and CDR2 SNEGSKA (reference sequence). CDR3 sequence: CSARASVVLAGYEQYF. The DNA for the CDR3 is TGCAGTGCTAGGGCATCCGTAGTCCTAGCGGGCTACGAGCAGTACTTC.

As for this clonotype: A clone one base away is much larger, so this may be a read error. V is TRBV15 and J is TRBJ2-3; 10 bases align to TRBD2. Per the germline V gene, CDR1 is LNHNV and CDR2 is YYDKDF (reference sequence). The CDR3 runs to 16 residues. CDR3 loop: CTTAGTSATSTDTQYF. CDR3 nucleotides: TGTACCACCGCCGGGACTAGCGCTACTAGCACAGATACGCAGTATTTT. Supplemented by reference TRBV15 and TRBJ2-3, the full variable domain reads DAMVIQNPRYQVTQFGKPVTLSCSQTLNHNVMYWYQQKSSQAPKLLFHYYDKDFNNEADTPDNFQSRRPNTSFCFLDIRSPGLGDTAMYLCTTAGTSATSTDTQYFGPGTRLTVL.

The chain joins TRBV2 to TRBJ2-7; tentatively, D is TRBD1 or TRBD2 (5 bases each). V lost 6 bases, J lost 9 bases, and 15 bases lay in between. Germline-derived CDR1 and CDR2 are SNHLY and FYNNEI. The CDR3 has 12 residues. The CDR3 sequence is CASSRGAPGQYF. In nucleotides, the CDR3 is TGTGCCAGCAGCAGAGGGGCCCCAGGGCAGTACTTC.

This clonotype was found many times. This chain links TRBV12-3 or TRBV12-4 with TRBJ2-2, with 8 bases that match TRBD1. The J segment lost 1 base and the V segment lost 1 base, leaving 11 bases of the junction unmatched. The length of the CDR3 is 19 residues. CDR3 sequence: CASSLDLARQGLNTGELFF. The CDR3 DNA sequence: TGTGCCAGCAGTTTAGACCTCGCCCGACAGGGGCTGAACACCGGGGAGCTGTTTTTT.

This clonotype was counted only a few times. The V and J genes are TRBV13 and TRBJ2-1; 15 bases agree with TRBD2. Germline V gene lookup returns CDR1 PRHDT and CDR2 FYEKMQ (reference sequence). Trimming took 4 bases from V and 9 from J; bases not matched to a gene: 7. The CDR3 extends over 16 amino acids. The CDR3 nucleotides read TGTGCCAGCAGCTCACGGACTAGCGGGAGGGAGGGTGAGCAGTTCTTC. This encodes CASSSRTSGREGEQFF.

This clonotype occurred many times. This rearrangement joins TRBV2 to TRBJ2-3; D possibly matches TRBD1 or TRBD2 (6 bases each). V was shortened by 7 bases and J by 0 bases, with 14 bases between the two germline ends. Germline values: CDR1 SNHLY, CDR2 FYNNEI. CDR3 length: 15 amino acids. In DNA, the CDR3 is TGTGCCAGCAATGCCCAGGGGACTAGCACAGATACGCAGTATTTT. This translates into CASNAQGTSTDTQYF.

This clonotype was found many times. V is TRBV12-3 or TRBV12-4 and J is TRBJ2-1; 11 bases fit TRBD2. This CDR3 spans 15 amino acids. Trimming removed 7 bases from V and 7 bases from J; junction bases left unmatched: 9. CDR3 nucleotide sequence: TGTGCCAGCAACAGACTAGCGGGGCCAAGGAATGAGCAGTTCTTC. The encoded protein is CASNRLAGPRNEQFF.

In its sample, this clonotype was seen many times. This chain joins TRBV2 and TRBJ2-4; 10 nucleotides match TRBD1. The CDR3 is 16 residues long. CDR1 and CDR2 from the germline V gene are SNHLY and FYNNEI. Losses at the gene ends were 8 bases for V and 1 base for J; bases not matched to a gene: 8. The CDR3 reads CASGTGASFAKNIQYF. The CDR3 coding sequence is TGTGCCAGCGGGACAGGGGCATCCTTTGCCAAAAACATTCAGTACTTC.

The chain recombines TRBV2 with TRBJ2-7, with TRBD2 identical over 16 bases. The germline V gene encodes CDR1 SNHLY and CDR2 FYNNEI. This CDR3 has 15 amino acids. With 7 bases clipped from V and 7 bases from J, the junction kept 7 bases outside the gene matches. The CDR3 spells CASIPGTSGRGEQYF. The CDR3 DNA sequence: TGTGCCAGCATACCAGGGACTAGCGGGAGGGGTGAGCAGTACTTC.

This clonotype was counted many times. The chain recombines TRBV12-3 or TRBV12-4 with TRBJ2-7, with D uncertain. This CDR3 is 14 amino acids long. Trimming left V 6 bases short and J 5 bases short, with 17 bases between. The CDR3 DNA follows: TGTGCCAGCAGGGCCCCAGGCGGAGTTAACGAGCAGTACTTC. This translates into CASRAPGGVNEQYF.

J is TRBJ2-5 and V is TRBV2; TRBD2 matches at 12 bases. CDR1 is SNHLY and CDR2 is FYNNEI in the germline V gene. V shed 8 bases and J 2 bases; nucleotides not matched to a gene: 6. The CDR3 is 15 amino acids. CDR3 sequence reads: CASRLAGVVQETQYF. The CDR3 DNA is TGTGCCAGCCGACTAGCGGGAGTGGTACAAGAGACCCAGTACTTC.

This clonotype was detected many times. The chain's CDR3 is CASSEQRRTSPLHF. The DNA of the CDR3 is TGTGCCAGCTCAGAACAGAGGAGGACTTCACCCCTCCACTTT. The rearrangement uses TRBV18 and TRBJ1-6; D gene unclear. Germline lookup yields CDR1 KGHSH and CDR2 LQKENI. This CDR3 spans 14 amino acids. V shed 5 bases and J shed 9 bases, with 14 bases lying between them.

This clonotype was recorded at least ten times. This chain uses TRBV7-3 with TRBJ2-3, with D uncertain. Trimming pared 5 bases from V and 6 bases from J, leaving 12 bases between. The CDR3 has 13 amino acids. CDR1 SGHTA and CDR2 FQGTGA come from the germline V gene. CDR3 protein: CASSLYVGDTQYF. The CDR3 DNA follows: TGTGCCAGCAGCCTCTACGTCGGGGATACGCAGTATTTT.

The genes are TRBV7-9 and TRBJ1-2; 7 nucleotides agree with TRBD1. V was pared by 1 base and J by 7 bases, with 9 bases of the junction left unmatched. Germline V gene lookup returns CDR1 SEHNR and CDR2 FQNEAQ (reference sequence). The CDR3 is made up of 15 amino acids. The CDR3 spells CASSLGPDRTGGYTF. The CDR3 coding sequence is TGTGCCAGCAGCTTAGGCCCGGACAGGACGGGTGGCTACACCTTC.